The 8 T cell receptor beta chains below all came from one sample that was sequenced in a study of shared clonotypes between healthy human individuals. Some clones are missing from TCRdb's copy, which holds only in-frame ones; the method was immunoSEQ multiplex PCR. Of approximately 2.4 million clones listed, approximately 96% are singletons. The sample was naive CD4+ T cells sorted from blood. Subset meaning: CD45RA+ positively selected. The receptors shown here come from a young man in good health.

The rearrangement joins TRBV5-1 to TRBJ1-1; D not resolved. The CDR3 covers 14 residues. Trimming took off 2 bases at V and 1 base at J, with 9 bases between the two ends. Germline V CDR1 and CDR2: SGHRS, YFSETQ. The CDR3 protein is CASSFAQRNTEAFF. The CDR3 DNA sequence: TGCGCCAGCAGCTTTGCGCAGAGGAACACTGAAGCTTTCTTT.

With regard to this clone: The sample has other DNA sequences that encode this CDR3 too. The chain carries TRBV6-5 and TRBJ1-2; 7 bases are shared with TRBD1. CDR1 MNHEY and CDR2 SVGAGI come from the germline V gene. J was trimmed by 1 base and V by 2 bases; bases with no gene match: 1. This CDR3 is 14 amino acids long. The CDR3 reads CASSYRGLNYGYTF. The DNA of the CDR3 is TGTGCCAGCAGTTACAGGGGGCTTAACTATGGCTACACCTTC.

The chain uses TRBV11-3 and TRBJ2-1; D remains ambiguous. From germline, CDR1 is SGHNT and CDR2 YENEEA. V dropped 5 bases and J dropped 8 bases, with 25 bases sitting between them. The CDR3 extends over 17 amino acids. The CDR3 spells CASSAGLTGPRNDEQFF. The CDR3 DNA follows: TGTGCCAGCAGCGCAGGTCTAACCGGCCCCCGGAACGATGAGCAGTTCTTC. The variable domain in full, with the rest retrieved from reference TRBV11-3 and TRBJ2-1, is EAGVVQSPRYKIIEKKQPVAFWCNPISGHNTLYWYLQNLGQGPELLIRYENEEAVDDSQLPKDRFSAERLKGVDSTLKIQPAELGDSAVYLCASSAGLTGPRNDEQFFGPGTRLTVL.

The chain recombines TRBV2 with TRBJ2-5; 7 positions agree with TRBD1. Germline loops: CDR1 SNHLY, CDR2 FYNNEI. V was clipped by 10 bases and J by 5 bases; unmatched bases: 16. The CDR3 length is 15 residues. Here the CDR3 reads CATTAPWTGTETQYF. Here the CDR3 DNA reads TGTGCCACCACGGCCCCCTGGACAGGCACGGAGACCCAGTACTTC.

The chain links TRBV6-1 to TRBJ2-7; a possible D gene is TRBD2 (6 bases). Germline V CDR1 and CDR2: MNHNS, SASEGT. The CDR3 sequence is 15 residues long. V lost 6 bases and J 6 bases, leaving 21 bases between the germline ends. CDR3 residues: CASSLRGTWTPEQYF. The CDR3 bases are TGTGCCAGCAGCCTCCGCGGGACTTGGACCCCCGAGCAGTACTTC.

The chain is built from TRBV7-2 and TRBJ2-2, with D uncertain. Trimming pared 7 bases from V and 2 bases from J, leaving 11 bases between. The CDR3 contains 14 residues. CDR1 and CDR2 from the germline V gene are SGHTA and FQGNSA. CDR3 sequence (DNA): TGTGCCAGCAAATTGACACGAAACACCGGGGAGCTGTTTTTT. Translated: CASKLTRNTGELFF.

The chain links TRBV21-1 to TRBJ1-2; the table's D call, TRBD1, has no DNA check behind it. TRBV21-1 is shown as a pseudogene. The CDR3 is 12 amino acids. CDR3 sequence (DNA): TGTGCCAGCAGGGGCCCAGATGGTGGCTACACCTTC. It is translated as CASRGPDGGYTF.

The genes are TRBV27 and TRBJ1-2; no clear D gene. This CDR3 is built from 13 residues. V shed 2 bases and J shed 9 bases, with 13 bases lying between them. The germline V gene has CDR1 MNHEY and CDR2 SMNVEV (reference sequence). Written as DNA, the CDR3 is TGTGCCAGCAGTTTAACCCCGGGCGCAAGCTACACCTTC. Translated, it gives CASSLTPGASYTF.